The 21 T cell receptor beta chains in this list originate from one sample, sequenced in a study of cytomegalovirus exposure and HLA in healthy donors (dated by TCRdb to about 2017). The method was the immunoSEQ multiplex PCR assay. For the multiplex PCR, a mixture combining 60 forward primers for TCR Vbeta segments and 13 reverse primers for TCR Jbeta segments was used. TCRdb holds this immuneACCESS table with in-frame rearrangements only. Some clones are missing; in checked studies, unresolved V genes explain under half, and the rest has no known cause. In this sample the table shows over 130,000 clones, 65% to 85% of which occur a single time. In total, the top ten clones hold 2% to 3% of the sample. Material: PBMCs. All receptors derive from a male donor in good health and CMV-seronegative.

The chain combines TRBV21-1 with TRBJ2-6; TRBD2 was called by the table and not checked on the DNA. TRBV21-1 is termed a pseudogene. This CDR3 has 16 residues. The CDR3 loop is CASSKDGSSGANVLTF. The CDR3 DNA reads TGTGCCAGCAGCAAAGACGGGAGCTCTGGGGCCAACGTCCTGACTTTC.

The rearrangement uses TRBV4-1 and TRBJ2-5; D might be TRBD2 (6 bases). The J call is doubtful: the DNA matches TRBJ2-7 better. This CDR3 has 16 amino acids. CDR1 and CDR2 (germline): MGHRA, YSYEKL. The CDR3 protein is CASSQENLGSRDEQYF. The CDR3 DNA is TGCGCCAGCAGCCAAGAGAACCTCGGGAGTCGGGACGAGCAGTACTTC.

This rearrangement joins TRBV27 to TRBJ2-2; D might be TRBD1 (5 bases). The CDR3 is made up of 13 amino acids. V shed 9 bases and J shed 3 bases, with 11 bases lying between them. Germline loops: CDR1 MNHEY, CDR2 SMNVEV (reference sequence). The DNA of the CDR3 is TGTGCCAGTCGACAGATAGACACCGGGGAGCTGTTTTTT. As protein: CASRQIDTGELFF.

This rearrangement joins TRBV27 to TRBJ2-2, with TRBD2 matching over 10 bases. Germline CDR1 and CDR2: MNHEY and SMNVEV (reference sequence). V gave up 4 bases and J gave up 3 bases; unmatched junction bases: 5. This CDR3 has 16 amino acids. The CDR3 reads CASSYGLAAYTGELFF. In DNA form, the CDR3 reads TGTGCCAGCAGTTATGGACTAGCGGCCTACACCGGGGAGCTGTTTTTT.

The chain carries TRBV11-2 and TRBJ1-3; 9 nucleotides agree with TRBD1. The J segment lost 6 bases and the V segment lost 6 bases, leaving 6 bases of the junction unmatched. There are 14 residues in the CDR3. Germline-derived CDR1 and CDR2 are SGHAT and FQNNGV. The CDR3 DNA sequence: TGTGCCAGCAGGGGACAGGGTCACGAAAACACCATATATTTT. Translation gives CASRGQGHENTIYF.

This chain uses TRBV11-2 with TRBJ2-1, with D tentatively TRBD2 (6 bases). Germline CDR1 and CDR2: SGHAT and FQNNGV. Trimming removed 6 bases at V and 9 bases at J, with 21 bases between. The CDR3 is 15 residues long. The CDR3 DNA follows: TGTGCCAGCAGAAAAGCGGAGGGAACGCCCGTTGAGCAGTTCTTC. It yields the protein CASRKAEGTPVEQFF.

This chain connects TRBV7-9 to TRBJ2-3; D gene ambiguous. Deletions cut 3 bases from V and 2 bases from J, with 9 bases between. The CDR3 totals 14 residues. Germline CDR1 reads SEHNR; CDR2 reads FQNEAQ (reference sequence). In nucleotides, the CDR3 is TGTGCCAGCAGCTTCGAGGAGTCCACAGATACGCAGTATTTT. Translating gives CASSFEESTDTQYF.

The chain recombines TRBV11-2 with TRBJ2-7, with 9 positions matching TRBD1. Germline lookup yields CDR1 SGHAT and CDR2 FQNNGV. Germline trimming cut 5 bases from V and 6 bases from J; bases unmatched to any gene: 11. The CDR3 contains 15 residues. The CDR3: CASSPSGQGRSEQYF. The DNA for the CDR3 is TGTGCCAGCAGCCCATCCGGACAGGGGCGTTCCGAGCAGTACTTC.

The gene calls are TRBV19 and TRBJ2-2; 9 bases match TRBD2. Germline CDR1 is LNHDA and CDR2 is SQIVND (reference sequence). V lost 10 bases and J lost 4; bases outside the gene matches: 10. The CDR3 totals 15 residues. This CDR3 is CATPLREGGTGELFF. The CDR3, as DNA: TGTGCCACGCCCTTGCGGGAGGGCGGCACCGGGGAGCTGTTTTTT.

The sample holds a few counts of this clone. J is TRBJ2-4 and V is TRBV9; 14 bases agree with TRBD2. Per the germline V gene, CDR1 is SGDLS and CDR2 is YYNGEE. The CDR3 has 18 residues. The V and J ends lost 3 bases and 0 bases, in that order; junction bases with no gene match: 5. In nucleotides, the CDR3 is TGTGCCAGCAGCGCTGGGACTAGCGGGAGCCTAGCCAAAAACATTCAGTACTTC. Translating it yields CASSAGTSGSLAKNIQYF.

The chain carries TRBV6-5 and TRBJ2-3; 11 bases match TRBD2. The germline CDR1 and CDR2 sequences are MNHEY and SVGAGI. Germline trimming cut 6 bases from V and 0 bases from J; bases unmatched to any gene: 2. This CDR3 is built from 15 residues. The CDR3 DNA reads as TGTGCCAGCAGGACTAGCGGGGCTAGCACAGATACGCAGTATTTT. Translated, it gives CASRTSGASTDTQYF.

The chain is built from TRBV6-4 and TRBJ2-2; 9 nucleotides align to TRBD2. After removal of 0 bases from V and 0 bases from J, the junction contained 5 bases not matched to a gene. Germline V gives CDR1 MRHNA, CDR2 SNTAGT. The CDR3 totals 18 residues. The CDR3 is CASSDSLLAGPNTGELFF. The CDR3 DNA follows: TGTGCCAGCAGTGACTCGCTTCTAGCGGGACCGAACACCGGGGAGCTGTTTTTT.

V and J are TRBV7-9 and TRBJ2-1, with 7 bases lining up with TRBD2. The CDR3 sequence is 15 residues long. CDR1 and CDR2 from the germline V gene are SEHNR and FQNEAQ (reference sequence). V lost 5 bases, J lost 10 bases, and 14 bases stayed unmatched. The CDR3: CASSPVAGVLGEQFF. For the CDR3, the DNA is TGTGCCAGCAGCCCGGTTGCGGGAGTTCTTGGGGAGCAGTTCTTC. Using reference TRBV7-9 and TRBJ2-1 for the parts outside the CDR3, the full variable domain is DTGVSQNPRHKITKRGQNVTFRCDPISEHNRLYWYRQTLGQGPEFLTYFQNEAQLEKSRLLSDRFSAERPKGSFSTLEIQRTEQGDSAMYLCASSPVAGVLGEQFFGPGTRLTVL.

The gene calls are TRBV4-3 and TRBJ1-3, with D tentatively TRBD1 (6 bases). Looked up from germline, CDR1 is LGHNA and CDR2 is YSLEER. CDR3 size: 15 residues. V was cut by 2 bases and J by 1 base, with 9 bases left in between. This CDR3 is CASSQRQVSGNTIYF. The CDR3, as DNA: TGCGCCAGCAGCCAACGACAGGTTTCTGGAAACACCATATATTTT.

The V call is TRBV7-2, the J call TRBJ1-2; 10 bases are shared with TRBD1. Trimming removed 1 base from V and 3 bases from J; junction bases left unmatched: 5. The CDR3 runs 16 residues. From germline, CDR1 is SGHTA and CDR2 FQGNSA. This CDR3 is CASSLGPGTGDYGYTF. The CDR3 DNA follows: TGTGCCAGCAGCTTAGGCCCCGGGACAGGGGACTATGGCTACACCTTC.

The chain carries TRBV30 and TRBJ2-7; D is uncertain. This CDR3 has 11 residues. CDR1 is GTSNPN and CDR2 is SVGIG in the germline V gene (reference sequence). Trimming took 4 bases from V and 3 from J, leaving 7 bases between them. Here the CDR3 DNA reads TGTGCCTGGACCCCTTTCTACGAGCAGTACTTC. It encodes CAWTPFYEQYF.

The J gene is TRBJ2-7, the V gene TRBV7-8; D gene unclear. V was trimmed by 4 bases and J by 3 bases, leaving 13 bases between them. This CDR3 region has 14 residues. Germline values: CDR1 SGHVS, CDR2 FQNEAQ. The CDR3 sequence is CASSSHGPLYEQYF. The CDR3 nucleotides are TGTGCCAGCAGCTCCCATGGGCCCCTCTACGAGCAGTACTTC.

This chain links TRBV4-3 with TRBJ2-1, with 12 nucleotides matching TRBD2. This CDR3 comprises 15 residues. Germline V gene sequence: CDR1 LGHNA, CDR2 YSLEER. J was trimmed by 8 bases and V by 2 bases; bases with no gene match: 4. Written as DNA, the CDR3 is TGCGCCAGCAGCCAAATGACTAGCGGGAGCCATGAGCAGTTCTTC. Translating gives CASSQMTSGSHEQFF.

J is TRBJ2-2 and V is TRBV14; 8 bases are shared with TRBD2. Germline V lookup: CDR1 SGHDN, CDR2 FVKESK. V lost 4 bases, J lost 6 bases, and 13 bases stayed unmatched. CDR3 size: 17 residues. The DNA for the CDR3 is TGTGCCAGCAGCCCACGACTAGCGCGGAGGTCTGCCGGGGAGCTGTTTTTT. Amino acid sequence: CASSPRLARRSAGELFF.

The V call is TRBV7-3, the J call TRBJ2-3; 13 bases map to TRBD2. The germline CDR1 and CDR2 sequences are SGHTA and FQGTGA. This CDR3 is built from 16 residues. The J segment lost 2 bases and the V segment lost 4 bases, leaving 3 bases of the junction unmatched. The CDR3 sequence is CASSSGTSGVTDTQYF. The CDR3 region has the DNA TGTGCCAGCAGCTCCGGGACTAGCGGGGTCACAGATACGCAGTATTTT.

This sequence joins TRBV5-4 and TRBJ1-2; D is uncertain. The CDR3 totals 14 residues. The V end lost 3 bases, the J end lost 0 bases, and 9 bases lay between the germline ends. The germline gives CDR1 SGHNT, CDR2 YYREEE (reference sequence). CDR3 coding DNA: TGTGCCAGCAGCTCCTATGGAGCTAACTATGGCTACACCTTC. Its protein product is CASSSYGANYGYTF.